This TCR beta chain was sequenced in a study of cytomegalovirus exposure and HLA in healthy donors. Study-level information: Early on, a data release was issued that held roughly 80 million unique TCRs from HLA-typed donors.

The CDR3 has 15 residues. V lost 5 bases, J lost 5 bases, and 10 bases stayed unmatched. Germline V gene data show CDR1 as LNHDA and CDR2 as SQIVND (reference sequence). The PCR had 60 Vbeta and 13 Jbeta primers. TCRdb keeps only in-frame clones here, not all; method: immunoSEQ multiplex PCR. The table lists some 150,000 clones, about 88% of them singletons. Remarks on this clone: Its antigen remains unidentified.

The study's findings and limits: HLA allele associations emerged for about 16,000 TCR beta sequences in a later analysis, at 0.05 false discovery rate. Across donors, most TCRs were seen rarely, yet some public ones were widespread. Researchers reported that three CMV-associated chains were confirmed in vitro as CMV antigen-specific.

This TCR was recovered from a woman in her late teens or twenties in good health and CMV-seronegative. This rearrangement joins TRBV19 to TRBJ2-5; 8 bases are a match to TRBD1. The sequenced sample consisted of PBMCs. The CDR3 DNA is TGTGCCAGTAGTGCCCTGACAGGGGTCTGGGAGACCCAGTACTTC. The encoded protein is CASSALTGVWETQYF.